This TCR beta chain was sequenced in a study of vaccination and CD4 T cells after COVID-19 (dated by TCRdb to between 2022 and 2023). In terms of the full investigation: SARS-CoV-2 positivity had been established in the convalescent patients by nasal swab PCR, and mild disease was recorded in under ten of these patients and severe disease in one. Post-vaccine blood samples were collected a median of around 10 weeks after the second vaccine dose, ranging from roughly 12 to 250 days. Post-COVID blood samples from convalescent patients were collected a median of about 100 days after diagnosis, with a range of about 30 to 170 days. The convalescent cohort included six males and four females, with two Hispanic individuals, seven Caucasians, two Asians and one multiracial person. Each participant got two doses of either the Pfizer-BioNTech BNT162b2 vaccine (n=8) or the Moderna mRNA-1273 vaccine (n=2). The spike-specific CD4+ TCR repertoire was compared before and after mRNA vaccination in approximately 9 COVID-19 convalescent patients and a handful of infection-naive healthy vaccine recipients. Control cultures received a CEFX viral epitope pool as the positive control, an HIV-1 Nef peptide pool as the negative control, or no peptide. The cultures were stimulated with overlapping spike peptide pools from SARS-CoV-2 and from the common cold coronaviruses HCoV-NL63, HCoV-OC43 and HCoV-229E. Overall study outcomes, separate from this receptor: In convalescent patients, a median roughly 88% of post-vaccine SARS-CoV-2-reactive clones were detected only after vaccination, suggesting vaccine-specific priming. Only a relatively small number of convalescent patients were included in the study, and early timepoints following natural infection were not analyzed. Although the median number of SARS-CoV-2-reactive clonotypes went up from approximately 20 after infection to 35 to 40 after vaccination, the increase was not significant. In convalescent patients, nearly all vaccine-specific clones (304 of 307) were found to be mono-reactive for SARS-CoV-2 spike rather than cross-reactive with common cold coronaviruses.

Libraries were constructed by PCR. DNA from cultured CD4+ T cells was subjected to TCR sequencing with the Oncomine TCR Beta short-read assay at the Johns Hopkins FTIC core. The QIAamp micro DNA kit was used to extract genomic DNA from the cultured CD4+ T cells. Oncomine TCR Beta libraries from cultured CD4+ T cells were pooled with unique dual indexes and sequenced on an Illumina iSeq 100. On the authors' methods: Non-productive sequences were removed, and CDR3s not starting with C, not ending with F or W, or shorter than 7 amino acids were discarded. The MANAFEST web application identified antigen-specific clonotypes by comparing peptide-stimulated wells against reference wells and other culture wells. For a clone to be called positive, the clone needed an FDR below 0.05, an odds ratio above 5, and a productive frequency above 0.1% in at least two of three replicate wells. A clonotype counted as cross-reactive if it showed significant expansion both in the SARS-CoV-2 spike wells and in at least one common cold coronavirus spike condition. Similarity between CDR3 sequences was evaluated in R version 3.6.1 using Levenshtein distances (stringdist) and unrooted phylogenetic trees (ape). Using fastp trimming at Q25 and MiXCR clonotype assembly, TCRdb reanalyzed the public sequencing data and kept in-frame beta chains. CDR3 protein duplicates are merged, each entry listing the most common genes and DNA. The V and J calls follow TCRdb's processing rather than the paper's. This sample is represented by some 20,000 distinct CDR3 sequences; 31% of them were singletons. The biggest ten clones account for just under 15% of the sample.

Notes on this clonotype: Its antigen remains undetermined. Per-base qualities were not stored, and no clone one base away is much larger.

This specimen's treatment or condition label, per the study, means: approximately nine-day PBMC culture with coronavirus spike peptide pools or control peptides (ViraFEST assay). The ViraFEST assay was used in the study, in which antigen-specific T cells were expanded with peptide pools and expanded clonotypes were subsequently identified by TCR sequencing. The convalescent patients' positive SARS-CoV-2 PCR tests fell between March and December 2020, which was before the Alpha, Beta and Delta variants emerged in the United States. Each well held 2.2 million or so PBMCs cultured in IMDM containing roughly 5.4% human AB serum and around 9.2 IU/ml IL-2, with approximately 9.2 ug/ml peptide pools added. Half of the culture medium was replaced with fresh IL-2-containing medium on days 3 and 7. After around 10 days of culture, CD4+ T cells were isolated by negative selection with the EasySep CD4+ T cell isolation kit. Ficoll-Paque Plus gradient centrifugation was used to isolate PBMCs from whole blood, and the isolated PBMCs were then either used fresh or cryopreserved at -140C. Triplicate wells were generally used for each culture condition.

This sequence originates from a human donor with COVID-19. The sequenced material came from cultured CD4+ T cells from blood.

The CDR3 reads as follows: CARLVRDRVYNSPLHF. The sequenced DNA is TGCGCCCGCCTCGTGCGGGACAGGGTCTATAATTCACCCCTCCACTTT. The V gene is TRBV23-1 and the J gene is TRBJ1-6; 9 bases in the middle match TRBD1. TRBV23-1 is annotated as an ORF whose role is uncertain. The germline V end is reduced by 11 bases and the J end by 3 bases; junction bases left unmatched: 11. The CDR3, from cysteine to phenylalanine, totals 16 residues. The sequence is cut down to CDR3 DNA, 48 bases in frame from base 1.